A selection of T cell receptor beta chains follows, all from one sample in a study of radiation and T cells in renal cell carcinoma. Sequencing was performed with immunoSEQ multiplex PCR; in TCRdb, only in-frame clones are kept and a portion is missing. Of approximately 65,000 clones listed, more than 60% are singletons. The material sequenced was blood, taken from a patient whose treatment included radiotherapy and nephrectomy. These receptors were taken from a man aged 55 to 70 with renal cell carcinoma. Both conserved end residues are part of each CDR3. D genes are given only for firm matches. Clone size is shown for a subset of rows, as once, few, many or a class of expanded clone.

J gene,clone size,CDR3 length,D gene,V gene,CDR3 DNA,CDR3 protein
TRBJ1-2,-,14,-,TRBV14,TGTGCCAGCAGCCATCTGACAGACTCAGATGGCTACACCTTC,CASSHLTDSDGYTF
TRBJ2-1,-,18,TRBD2,TRBV7-9,TGTGCCAGCAGCTTAACTAGCGCCTCCTGGGGTACCTACAATGAGCAGTTCTTC,CASSLTSASWGTYNEQFF
TRBJ1-1,-,15,TRBD1,TRBV6-5,TGTGCCAGCAGCCGCAACAGGGGGCCGAACACTGAAGCTTTCTTT,CASSRNRGPNTEAFF
TRBJ2-3,-,14,-,TRBV11-3,TGTGCCAGCAGCTCCCCGTGGACAGCAGATACGCAGTATTTT,CASSSPWTADTQYF
TRBJ2-5,-,15,TRBD1,TRBV10-3,TGTGCCATCAGTGACTCAAGACAGGGGATGGAGACCCAGTACTTC,CAISDSRQGMETQYF
TRBJ1-5,-,15,-,TRBV7-8,TGTGCCAGTCATGAGGGGAGATCCCACAATCAGCCCCAGCATTTT,CASHEGRSHNQPQHF
TRBJ1-4,-,16,-,TRBV11-2,TGTGCCAGCCACTGGGGGGGGTCCCAGGCTAATGAAAAACTGTTTTTT,CASHWGGSQANEKLFF
TRBJ1-6,-,14,-,TRBV7-8,TGTGCCAGCAGGCCCCACAGGGACAATTCACCCCTCCACTTT,CASRPHRDNSPLHF
TRBJ2-1,-,16,-,TRBV7-3,TGTGCCAGCAGCCCGGGTGGTGGGCTATCCTACAATGAGCAGTTCTTC,CASSPGGGLSYNEQFF
TRBJ2-1,-,14,-,TRBV7-2,TGTGCCAGCAGCGCAGCAGGATCCTACAATGAGCAGTTCTTC,CASSAAGSYNEQFF
TRBJ1-4,-,17,TRBD1,TRBV9,TGTGCCAGCAGCAAGGGGGTAGGGGACAGTAGTAATGAAAAACTGTTTTTT,CASSKGVGDSSNEKLFF
TRBJ2-1,-,14,TRBD1,TRBV10-3,TGTGCCATCAGTGACGCACTGGACAGGGATGAGCAGTTCTTC,CAISDALDRDEQFF
TRBJ1-1,-,15,-,TRBV5-1,TGCGCCAGCAGCTTACGGGACAATTCGAACACTGAAGCTTTCTTT,CASSLRDNSNTEAFF
TRBJ2-3,-,11,-,TRBV10-2,TGCGCCAGCAGAAGCGCAGATACGCAGTATTTT,CASRSADTQYF
TRBJ1-3,-,11,-,TRBV30,TGTGCCTCTGGGGTTGGAAACACCATATATTTT,CASGVGNTIYF
TRBJ1-1,few,13,-,TRBV30,TGTGCCTGGAGTTGGATGAGGAACACTGAAGCTTTCTTT,CAWSWMRNTEAFF
TRBJ2-5,-,13,TRBD2,TRBV11-2,TGTGCCAGCAGCATGGGACTAGCAGAGACCCAGTACTTC,CASSMGLAETQYF
TRBJ2-1,-,13,TRBD1,TRBV7-2,TGTGCCAGCAACGACAGGGGGGACAATGAGCAGTTCTTC,CASNDRGDNEQFF
TRBJ1-2,-,15,TRBD1,TRBV5-1,TGCGCCAGCAGCCCAGTAGGGGACAGGGGGCATGGCTACACCTTC,CASSPVGDRGHGYTF
TRBJ2-1,-,10,-,TRBV2,TGTGCCAGCAGCCTCAATGAGCAGTTCTTC,CASSLNEQFF
TRBJ2-3,once,11,-,TRBV10-3,TGTGCCATCAGTGAATTAGATACGCAGTATTTT,CAISELDTQYF
TRBJ2-4,-,15,TRBD2,TRBV6-1,TGTGCCAGCAGTGAGCTGGGACTAGCGTTGAACATTCAGTACTTC,CASSELGLALNIQYF
TRBJ1-2,-,14,TRBD1,TRBV7-2,TGTGCCAGCAGCTTATTAGGGGGCGAGGATGGCTACACCTTC,CASSLLGGEDGYTF
TRBJ2-7,-,16,-,TRBV19,TGTGCCAGTAGTGCAGGGACGGGACACCCCCCGATCGAGCAGTACTTC,CASSAGTGHPPIEQYF
TRBJ2-5,-,18,TRBD2,TRBV7-2,TGTGCCAGCAGCTTAGGAGTCCATAGCGGGGGGGCCGAAAAGACCCAGTACTTC,CASSLGVHSGGAEKTQYF
TRBJ2-2,-,17,TRBD2,TRBV5-6,TGTGCCAGCAGCTTGGTGGTAGCGGGGGGTCGGACCGGGGAGCTGTTTTTT,CASSLVVAGGRTGELFF
TRBJ1-5,-,15,-,TRBV19,TGTGCCAGTAGTATAGGGACACATAGCAATCAGCCCCAGCATTTT,CASSIGTHSNQPQHF
TRBJ2-5,-,13,-,TRBV29-1,TGCAGCGTTGCAAGGCGGGGCCAAGAGACCCAGTACTTC,CSVARRGQETQYF
TRBJ2-1,once,18,TRBD2,TRBV18,TGTGCCAGCTCACCATCCCTCGCCAGGACTAGCGGGATCAATGAGCAGTTCTTC,CASSPSLARTSGINEQFF
TRBJ1-5,-,15,TRBD1,TRBV28,TGTGCCAGCAGCCCCGGGACAGGGGGTTATCAGCCCCAGCATTTT,CASSPGTGGYQPQHF
TRBJ1-1,-,17,-,TRBV27,TGTGCCAGCAGTTCCGTGTCCGCGGGGGATAGGAACACTGAAGCTTTCTTT,CASSSVSAGDRNTEAFF
TRBJ2-1,-,14,TRBD1,TRBV5-1,TGCGCCAGCAGCTGGCTTTCAGGGGGCCTTGAGCAGTTCTTC,CASSWLSGGLEQFF
TRBJ1-2,-,14,TRBD1,TRBV27,TGTGCCAGCAATCCTCGGGGCAGGGGGAATGGCTACACCTTC,CASNPRGRGNGYTF
TRBJ2-7,-,13,TRBD1,TRBV11-2,TGTGCCAGCAGCGGGACAGGGGTCTACGAGCAGTACTTC,CASSGTGVYEQYF
TRBJ2-2,-,13,-,TRBV2,TGTGCCAGCCGGCAGGATTACACCGGGGAGCTGTTTTTT,CASRQDYTGELFF
TRBJ2-5,-,14,TRBD2,TRBV5-6,TGTGCCAGCAGCGGGAGCGGGGGGGCAGAGACCCAGTACTTC,CASSGSGGAETQYF
TRBJ1-2,-,12,-,TRBV7-9,TGTGCCAGCAGCTTAGAGGGGTATGGCTACACCTTC,CASSLEGYGYTF
TRBJ2-5,-,16,TRBD1,TRBV6-6,TGTGCCAGCAGTTACTTTGGGACAGGGGGAGAGGAGACCCAGTACTTC,CASSYFGTGGEETQYF
TRBJ1-2,-,15,-,TRBV6-1,TGTGCCAGCAGTGAAGGGGACGGATTGAACTATGGCTACACCTTC,CASSEGDGLNYGYTF
TRBJ1-1,few,13,-,TRBV30,TGTGCCTGGACGGGCAGGGAATACACTGAAGCTTTCTTT,CAWTGREYTEAFF
TRBJ2-2,few,17,TRBD2,TRBV27,TGTGCCAGCAGTGGACTAGCGGGGGGGCCGCACACCGGGGAGCTGTTTTTT,CASSGLAGGPHTGELFF
TRBJ2-5,-,14,-,TRBV5-6,TGTGCCAGCAGCCCAACCCAGGGGTCAGAGACCCAGTACTTC,CASSPTQGSETQYF
TRBJ2-3,-,15,TRBD1,TRBV27,TGTGCCAGCGCACAGGGGATCCTCAGCACAGATACGCAGTATTTT,CASAQGILSTDTQYF